The 8 T cell receptor beta chains in this list originate from one sample, sequenced in a study of T cells in women clearing cervical HPV infection (dated by TCRdb to between 2017 and 2018). Library creation used the immunoSEQ multiplex PCR assay. Sourced from immuneACCESS, this table was stored by TCRdb with only in-frame sequences that have V and J called. A share of the clones is absent; for the studies checked, an unresolved V gene accounts for under half, and the remainder has no known explanation. This sample's table carries more than 20,000 clones. 9% to 15% of the sample is in the top ten clones. The specimen sequenced was blood buffy coat. The receptors originated from a woman between 18 and 70 years old with a cervical HPV16 infection that either progressed to CIN3+ or cleared (not recorded which).

A note on this clone: Read coverage stops 3 residues before the CDR3 terminus; the germline J gene supplies the remainder. The rearrangement links TRBV7-3 to TRBJ2-3; D might be TRBD1 or TRBD2, each matching 6 bases. This CDR3 has 15 residues. Germline V gene sequence: CDR1 SGHTA, CDR2 FQGTGA. Trimming pared 4 bases from V and 4 bases from J, leaving 15 bases between. The CDR3: CASSSQGGGADTQYF. CDR3 DNA, as far as it was read: TGTGCCAGCAGCTCACAGGGCGGAGGGGCAGATACG.

With respect to this clone: The CDR3 is cut off 3 residues early in the read; its end comes from the germline J gene. V gene TRBV2 combines with J gene TRBJ2-4; TRBD1 matches at 7 bases. The CDR3 sequence is 12 residues long. Germline V gene sequence: CDR1 SNHLY, CDR2 FYNNEI. CDR3 sequence: CASGTANYGQYF. The part of the CDR3 DNA that was read is TGTGCCAGCGGGACAGCTAACTATGGT.

Details on this clone: The read ends 3 residues before the CDR3 terminus; that terminus is restored from the germline J gene. J is TRBJ2-2 and V is TRBV5-1; TRBD1 agrees at 9 bases. Germline V gene data show CDR1 as SGHRS and CDR2 as YFSETQ. The CDR3 has 15 residues. CDR3 bases read: TGCGCCAGCAGCTTGGGGGGACAGGGAAATGAAAAG. Encoded protein: CASSLGGQGNEK. The whole CDR3 reads CASSLGGQGNEKLFF.

Worth noting for this clone: The read ends 3 residues shy of where the CDR3 ends; the end is completed using the germline J gene. The rearrangement joins TRBV3-1 (or the pseudogene TRBV3-2) to TRBJ2-5; D perhaps matches TRBD2 (6 bases). The V end lost 4 bases, the J end lost 7 bases, and 16 bases lay between the germline ends. CDR1 LGHDT and CDR2 YNNKEL come from the germline V gene (reference sequence). This CDR3 is 14 amino acids long. Incomplete CDR3 DNA: TGTGCCAGCAGCCTCGTGGAGGGGTGGTGGACC. Amino acids: CASSLVEGWWT. The full CDR3 is CASSLVEGWWTQYF.

Remarks on this clone: The read terminates 3 residues before the CDR3 end, so the remaining end is supplied by the germline J gene. The gene calls are TRBV28 and TRBJ1-1; D may be TRBD1 (5 bases). V was pared by 10 bases and J by 0 bases, with 15 bases between. CDR3 length: 14 residues. In germline, CDR1 is MDHEN, CDR2 SYDVKM. The DNA read from the CDR3 is TGTGCCACCCGAGGACAAGTGATGAACACTGAA. As protein: CATRGQVMNTE. The entire CDR3 reads CATRGQVMNTEAFF. Supplemented by reference TRBV28 and TRBJ1-1, the full variable domain reads DVKVTQSSRYLVKRTGEKVFLECVQDMDHENMFWYRQDPGLGLRLIYFSYDVKMKEKGDIPEGYSVSREKKERFSLILESASTNQTSMYLCATRGQVMNTEAFFGQGTRLTVV.

On this clone: The read ends 3 residues early relative to the CDR3; the germline J gene fills the gap. This chain connects TRBV30 to TRBJ1-1, with TRBD1 as a possible D gene (6 bases). This CDR3 comprises 14 residues. Trimming took 5 bases from V and 7 from J, leaving 20 bases between them. CDR1 GTSNPN and CDR2 SVGIG come from the germline V gene (reference sequence). Partial CDR3 DNA: TGTGCCTGGGCGCCCGGGACAAGTGATAATGAA. This gives the protein CAWAPGTSDNE. The full CDR3 protein is CAWAPGTSDNEAFF.

This clone registers medium-sized by frequency. The read is 3 residues too short to cover the CDR3 end, so that end is filled in from the germline J gene. The same CDR3 is also encoded by other DNA sequences in this sample. The chain employs TRBV5-1 and TRBJ2-5; D is uncertain. The CDR3 loop spans 14 amino acids. Trimming stripped 0 bases from V and 1 base from J, with 7 bases between. The germline gives CDR1 SGHRS, CDR2 YFSETQ. CDR3 DNA (partial): TGCGCCAGCAGCTTGGTGGCTAGCCAAGAGACC. Its protein is CASSLVASQET. The full-length CDR3 reads as CASSLVASQETQYF.

Of note for this clone: The read terminates 3 residues ahead of where the CDR3 ends, so the germline J gene completes it. The genes are TRBV7-7 and TRBJ2-3; D is possibly TRBD2 (6 bases). The germline gives CDR1 SSHAT, CDR2 FNYEAQ (reference sequence). CDR3 length equals 15 residues. The germline V and J ends were trimmed by 5 bases and 6 bases, with 18 bases remaining between them. The covered CDR3 bases are TGTGCCAGCAGCCCAACGGCGGGACTCCTCGATACG. It translates to CASSPTAGLLDT. Given in full, the CDR3 is CASSPTAGLLDTQYF.